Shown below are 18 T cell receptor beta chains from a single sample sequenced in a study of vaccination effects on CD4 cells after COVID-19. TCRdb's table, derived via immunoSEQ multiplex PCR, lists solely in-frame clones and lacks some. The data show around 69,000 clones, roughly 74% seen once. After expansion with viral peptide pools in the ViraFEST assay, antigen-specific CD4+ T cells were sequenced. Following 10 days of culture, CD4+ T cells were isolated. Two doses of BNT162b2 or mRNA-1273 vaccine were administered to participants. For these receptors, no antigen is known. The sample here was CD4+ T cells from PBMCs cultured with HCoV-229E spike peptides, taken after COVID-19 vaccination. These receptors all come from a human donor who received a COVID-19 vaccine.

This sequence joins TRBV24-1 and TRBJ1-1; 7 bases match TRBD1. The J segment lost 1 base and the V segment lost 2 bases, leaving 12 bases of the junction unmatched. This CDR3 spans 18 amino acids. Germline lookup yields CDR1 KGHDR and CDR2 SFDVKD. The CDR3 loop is CATSDSRGGGSGNTEAFF. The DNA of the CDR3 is TGTGCCACCAGTGATTCGAGAGGGGGCGGTTCGGGGAACACTGAAGCTTTCTTT.

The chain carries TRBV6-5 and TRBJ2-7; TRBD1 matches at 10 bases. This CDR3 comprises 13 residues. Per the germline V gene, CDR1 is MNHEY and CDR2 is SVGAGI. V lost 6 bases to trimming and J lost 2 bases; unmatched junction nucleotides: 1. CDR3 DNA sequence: TGTGCCAGCAGGGGGACAGGGGCCTACGAGCAGTACGTC. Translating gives CASRGTGAYEQYV.

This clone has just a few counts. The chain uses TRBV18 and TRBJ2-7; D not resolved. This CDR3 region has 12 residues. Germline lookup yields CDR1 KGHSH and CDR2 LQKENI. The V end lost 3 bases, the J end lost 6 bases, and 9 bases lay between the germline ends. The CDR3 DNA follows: TGTGCCAGCTCACCCGGTACGTCCGAGCAGTACGTC. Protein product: CASSPGTSEQYV.

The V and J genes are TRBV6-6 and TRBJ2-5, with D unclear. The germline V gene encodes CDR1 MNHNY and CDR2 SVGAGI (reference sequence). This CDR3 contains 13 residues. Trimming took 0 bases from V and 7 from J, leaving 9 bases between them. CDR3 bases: TGTGCCAGCAGTTACTCGACAAGTCCGACCCAGTACTTC. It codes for CASSYSTSPTQYF.

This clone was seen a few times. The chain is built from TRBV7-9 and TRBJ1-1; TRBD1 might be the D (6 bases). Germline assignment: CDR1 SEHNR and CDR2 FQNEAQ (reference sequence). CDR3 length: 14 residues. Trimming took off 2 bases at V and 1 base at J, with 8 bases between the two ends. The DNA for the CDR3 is TGTGCCAGCAGCTTATTGGGACAGAACACTGAAGCTTTCTTT. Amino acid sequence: CASSLLGQNTEAFF.

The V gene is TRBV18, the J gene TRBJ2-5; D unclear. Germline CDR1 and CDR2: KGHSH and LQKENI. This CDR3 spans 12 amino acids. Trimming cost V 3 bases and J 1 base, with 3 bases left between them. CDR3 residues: CASSPLQETQYF. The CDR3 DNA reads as TGTGCCAGCTCACCCCTCCAAGAGACCCAGTACTTC.

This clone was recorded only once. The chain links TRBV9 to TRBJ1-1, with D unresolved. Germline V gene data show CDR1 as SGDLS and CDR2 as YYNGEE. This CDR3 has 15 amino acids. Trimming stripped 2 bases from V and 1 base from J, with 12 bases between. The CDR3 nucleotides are TGTGCCAGCAGCGTGTTACAAGCAACGAACACTGAAGCTTTCTTT. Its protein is CASSVLQATNTEAFF.

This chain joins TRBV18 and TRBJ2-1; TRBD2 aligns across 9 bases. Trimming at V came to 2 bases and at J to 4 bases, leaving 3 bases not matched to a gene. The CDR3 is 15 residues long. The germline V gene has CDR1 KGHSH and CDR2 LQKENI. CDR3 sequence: CASSPSGGRYNEQFF. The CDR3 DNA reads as TGTGCCAGCTCACCAAGCGGGGGGCGGTACAATGAGCAGTTCTTC.

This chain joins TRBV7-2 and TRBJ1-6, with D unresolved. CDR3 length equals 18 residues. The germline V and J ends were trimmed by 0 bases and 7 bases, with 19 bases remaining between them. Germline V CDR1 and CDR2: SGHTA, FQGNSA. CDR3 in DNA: TGTGCCAGCAGCTTAGCCGCAGGCCCGGCGCGAAACAATTCACCCCTCCACTTT. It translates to CASSLAAGPARNNSPLHF.

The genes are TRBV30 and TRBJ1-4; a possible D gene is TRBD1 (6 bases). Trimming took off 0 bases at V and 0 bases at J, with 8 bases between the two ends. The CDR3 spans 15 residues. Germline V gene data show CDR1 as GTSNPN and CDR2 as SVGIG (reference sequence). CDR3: CAWSVQGTTNEKLFF. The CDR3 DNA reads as TGTGCCTGGAGTGTACAGGGTACAACTAATGAAAAACTGTTTTTT. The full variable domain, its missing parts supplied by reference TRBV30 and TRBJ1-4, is SQTIHQWPATLVQPVGSPLSLECTVEGTSNPNLYWYRQAAGRGLQLLFYSVGIGQISSEVPQNLSASRPQDRQFILSSKKLLLSDSGFYLCAWSVQGTTNEKLFFGSGTQLSVL.

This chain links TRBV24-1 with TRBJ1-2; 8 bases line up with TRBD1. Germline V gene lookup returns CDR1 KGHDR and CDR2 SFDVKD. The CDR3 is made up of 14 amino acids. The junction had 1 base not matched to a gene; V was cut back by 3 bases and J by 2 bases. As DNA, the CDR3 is TGTGCCACCAGTGATGGGACAGGAAACTATGGCTACACCTTC. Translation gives CATSDGTGNYGYTF.

The CDR3 DNA sequence: TGTGCCAGCAGTTTATACGGGGAGAAAAACACTGAAGCTTTCTTT. It is translated as CASSLYGEKNTEAFF. The J gene is TRBJ1-1, the V gene TRBV27; no clear D. V gave up 1 base and J gave up 2 bases, with 11 bases separating them. CDR3 length equals 15 residues. The V gene's germline CDR1 is MNHEY and CDR2 SMNVEV (reference sequence).

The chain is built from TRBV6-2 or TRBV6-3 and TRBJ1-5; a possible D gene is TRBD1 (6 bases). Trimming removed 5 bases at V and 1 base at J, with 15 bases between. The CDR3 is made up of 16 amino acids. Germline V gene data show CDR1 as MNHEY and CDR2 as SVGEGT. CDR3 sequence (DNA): TGTGCCAGCAGTCAACAGGGTTCCGGCAGCAATCAGCCCCAGCATTTT. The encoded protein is CASSQQGSGSNQPQHF.

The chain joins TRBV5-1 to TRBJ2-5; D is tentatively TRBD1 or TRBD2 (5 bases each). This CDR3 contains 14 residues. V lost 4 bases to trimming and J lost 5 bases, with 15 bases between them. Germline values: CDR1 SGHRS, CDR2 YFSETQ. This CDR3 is CASSTLRESETQYF. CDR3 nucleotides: TGCGCCAGCAGCACACTCAGGGAGTCGGAGACCCAGTACTTC.

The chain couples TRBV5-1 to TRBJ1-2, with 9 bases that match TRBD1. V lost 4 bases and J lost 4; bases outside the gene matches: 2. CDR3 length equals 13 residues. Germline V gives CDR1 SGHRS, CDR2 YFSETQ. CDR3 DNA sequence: TGCGCCAGCAGCGGGACAGGGACCTATGGCTACACCTTC. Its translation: CASSGTGTYGYTF.

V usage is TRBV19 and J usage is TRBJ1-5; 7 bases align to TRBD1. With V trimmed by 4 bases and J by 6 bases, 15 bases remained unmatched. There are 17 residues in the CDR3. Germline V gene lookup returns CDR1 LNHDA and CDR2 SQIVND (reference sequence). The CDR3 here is CASSTRPLQGWGQPQHF. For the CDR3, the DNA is TGTGCCAGTAGTACCCGCCCCCTACAGGGGTGGGGTCAGCCCCAGCATTTT.

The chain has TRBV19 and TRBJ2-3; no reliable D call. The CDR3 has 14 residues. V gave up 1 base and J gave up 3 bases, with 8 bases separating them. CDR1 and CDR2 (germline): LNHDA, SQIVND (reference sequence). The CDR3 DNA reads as TGTGCCAGTAGTATAGTCTTTGGGACAGATACGCAGTATTTT. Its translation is CASSIVFGTDTQYF.

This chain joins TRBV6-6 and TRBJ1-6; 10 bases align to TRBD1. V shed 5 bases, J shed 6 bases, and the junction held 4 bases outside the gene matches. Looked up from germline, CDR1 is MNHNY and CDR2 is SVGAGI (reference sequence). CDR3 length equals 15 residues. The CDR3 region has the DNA TGTGCCAGCAGTCCCGGGACAGGGGTTAATTCACCCCTCCACTTT. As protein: CASSPGTGVNSPLHF.